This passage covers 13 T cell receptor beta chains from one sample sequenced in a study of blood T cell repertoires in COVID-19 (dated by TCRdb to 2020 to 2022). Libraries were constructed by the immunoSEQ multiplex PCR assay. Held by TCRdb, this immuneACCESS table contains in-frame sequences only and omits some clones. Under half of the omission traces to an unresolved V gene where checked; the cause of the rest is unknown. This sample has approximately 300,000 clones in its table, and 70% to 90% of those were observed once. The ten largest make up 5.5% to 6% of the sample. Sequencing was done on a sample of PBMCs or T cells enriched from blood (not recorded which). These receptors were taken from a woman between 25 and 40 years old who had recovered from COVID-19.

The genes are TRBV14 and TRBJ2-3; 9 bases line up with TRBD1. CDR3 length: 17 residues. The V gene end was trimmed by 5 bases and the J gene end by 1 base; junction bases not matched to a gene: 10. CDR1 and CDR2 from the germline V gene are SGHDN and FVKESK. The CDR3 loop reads CASSKRGQGLGTDTQYF. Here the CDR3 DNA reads TGTGCCAGCAGCAAACGGGGACAGGGACTGGGCACAGATACGCAGTATTTT.

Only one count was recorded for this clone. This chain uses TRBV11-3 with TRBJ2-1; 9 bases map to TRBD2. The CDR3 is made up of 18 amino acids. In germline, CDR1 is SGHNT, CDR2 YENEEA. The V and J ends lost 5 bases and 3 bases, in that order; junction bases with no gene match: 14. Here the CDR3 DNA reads TGTGCCAGCAGCCCCGGTTGGGTAGCGGGGGAGAACTACAATGAGCAGTTCTTC. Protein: CASSPGWVAGENYNEQFF. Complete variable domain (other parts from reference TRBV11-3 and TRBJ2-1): EAGVVQSPRYKIIEKKQPVAFWCNPISGHNTLYWYLQNLGQGPELLIRYENEEAVDDSQLPKDRFSAERLKGVDSTLKIQPAELGDSAVYLCASSPGWVAGENYNEQFFGPGTRLTVL.

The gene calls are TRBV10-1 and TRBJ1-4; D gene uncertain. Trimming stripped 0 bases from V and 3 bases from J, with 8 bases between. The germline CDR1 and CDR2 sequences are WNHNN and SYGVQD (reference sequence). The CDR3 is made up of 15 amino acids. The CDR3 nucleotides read TGCGCCAGCAGTGAGTCCGGGGTCGCTAATGAAAAACTGTTTTTT. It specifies CASSESGVANEKLFF.

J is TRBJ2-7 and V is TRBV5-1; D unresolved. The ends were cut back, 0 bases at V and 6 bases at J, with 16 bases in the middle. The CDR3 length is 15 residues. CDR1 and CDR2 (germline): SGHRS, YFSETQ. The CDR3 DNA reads TGCGCCAGCAGCTTGGCCGGTAGCCCCACGGCCGAGCAGTACTTC. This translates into CASSLAGSPTAEQYF.

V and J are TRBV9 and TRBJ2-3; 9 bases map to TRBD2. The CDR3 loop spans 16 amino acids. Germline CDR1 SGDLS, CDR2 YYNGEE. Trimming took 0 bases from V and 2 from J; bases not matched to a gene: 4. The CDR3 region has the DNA TGTGCCAGCAGCGTAGACGTAGCGGGAGTCACAGATACGCAGTATTTT. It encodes CASSVDVAGVTDTQYF.

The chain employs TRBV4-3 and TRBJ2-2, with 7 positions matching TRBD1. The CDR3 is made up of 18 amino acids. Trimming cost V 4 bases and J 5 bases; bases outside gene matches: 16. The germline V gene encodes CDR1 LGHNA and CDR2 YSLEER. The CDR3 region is CASSLYPRDSGVTGELFF. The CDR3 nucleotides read TGCGCCAGCAGCCTATACCCCCGGGACAGCGGCGTTACCGGGGAGCTGTTTTTT.

Here the CDR3 DNA reads TGTGCCAGCACTCGACAGGGATCCTACGAGCAGTACTTC. The encoded protein is CASTRQGSYEQYF. The chain combines TRBV25-1 with TRBJ2-7, with TRBD1 matching over 7 bases. In germline, CDR1 is MGHDK, CDR2 SYGVNS. With 7 bases clipped from V and 1 base from J, the junction kept 4 bases outside the gene matches. This CDR3 comprises 13 residues.

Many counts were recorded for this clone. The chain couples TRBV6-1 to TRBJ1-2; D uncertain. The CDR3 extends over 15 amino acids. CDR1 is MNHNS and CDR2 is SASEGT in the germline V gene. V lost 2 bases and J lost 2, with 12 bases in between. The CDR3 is CASSEWVEANYGYTF. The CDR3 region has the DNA TGTGCCAGCAGTGAATGGGTGGAGGCGAACTATGGCTACACCTTC.

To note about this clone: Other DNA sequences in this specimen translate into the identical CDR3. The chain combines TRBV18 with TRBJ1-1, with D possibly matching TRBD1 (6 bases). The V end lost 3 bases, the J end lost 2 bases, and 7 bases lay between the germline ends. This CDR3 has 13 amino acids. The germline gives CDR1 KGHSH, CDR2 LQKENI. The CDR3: CASSPGHNTEAFF. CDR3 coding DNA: TGTGCCAGCTCACCGGGACACAACACTGAAGCTTTCTTT.

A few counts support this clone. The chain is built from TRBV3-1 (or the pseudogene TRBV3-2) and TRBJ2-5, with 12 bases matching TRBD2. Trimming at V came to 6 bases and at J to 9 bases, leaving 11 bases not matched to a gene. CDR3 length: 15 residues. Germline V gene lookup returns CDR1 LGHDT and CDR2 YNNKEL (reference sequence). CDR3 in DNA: TGTGCCAGCAGTTTTACTAGCGGGGGGCCGGGGGCCCAGTACTTC. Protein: CASSFTSGGPGAQYF.

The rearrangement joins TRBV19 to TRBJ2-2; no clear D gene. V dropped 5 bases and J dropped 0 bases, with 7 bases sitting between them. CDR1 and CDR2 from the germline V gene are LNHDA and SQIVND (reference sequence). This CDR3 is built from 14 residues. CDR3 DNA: TGTGCCAGTAGTTCCCAGGCGAACACCGGGGAGCTGTTTTTT. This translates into CASSSQANTGELFF.

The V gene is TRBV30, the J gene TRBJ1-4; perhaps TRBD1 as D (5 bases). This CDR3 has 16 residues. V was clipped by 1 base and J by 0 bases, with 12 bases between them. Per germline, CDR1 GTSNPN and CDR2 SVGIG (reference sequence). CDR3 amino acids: CAWSGGSRATNEKLFF. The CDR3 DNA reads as TGTGCCTGGAGTGGGGGCAGCCGCGCAACTAATGAAAAACTGTTTTTT. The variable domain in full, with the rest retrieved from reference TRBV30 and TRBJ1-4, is SQTIHQWPATLVQPVGSPLSLECTVEGTSNPNLYWYRQAAGRGLQLLFYSVGIGQISSEVPQNLSASRPQDRQFILSSKKLLLSDSGFYLCAWSGGSRATNEKLFFGSGTQLSVL.

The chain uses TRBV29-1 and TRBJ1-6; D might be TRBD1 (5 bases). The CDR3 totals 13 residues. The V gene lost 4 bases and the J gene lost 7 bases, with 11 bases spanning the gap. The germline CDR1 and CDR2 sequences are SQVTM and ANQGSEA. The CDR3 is CSVAQGRNSPLHF. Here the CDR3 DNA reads TGCAGCGTTGCCCAGGGTAGGAATTCACCCCTCCACTTT.